The 6 T cell receptor beta chains below were found in one sample sequenced in a study of tissue T cells after allogeneic stem cell transplantation. The repertoire was sequenced with immunoSEQ multiplex PCR; TCRdb's copy has only in-frame clones and lacks some. The sample contains thousands of clones, roughly three quarters of which appear only once. The source was tissue from the colon, collected at autopsy. All receptors come from a female donor older than 55 with lung cancer.

By share of the sample, this clone is large. The CDR3 coding sequence is TGTGCCAGCAGCTTTAGTAACACTGAAGCTTTCTTT. It encodes CASSFSNTEAFF. The V gene is TRBV7-9, the J gene TRBJ1-1; D is ambiguous. Trimming shortened V by 3 bases and J by 2 bases, and 4 bases separated the two germline ends. The CDR3 spans 12 residues. The germline CDR1 and CDR2 sequences are SEHNR and FQNEAQ (reference sequence).

The chain links TRBV6-6 to TRBJ1-3; weak D call: TRBD1 (6 bases). The CDR3 totals 16 residues. The V gene's germline CDR1 is MNHNY and CDR2 SVGAGI (reference sequence). V was pared by 6 bases and J by 4 bases, with 19 bases between. CDR3 DNA sequence: TGTGCCAGCAGATCACTCGGGGGGGCAAGAGGAAACACCATATATTTT. Translating it yields CASRSLGGARGNTIYF.

CDR3 in amino acids: CASSRTGLADTQYF. CDR3 nucleotide sequence: TGTGCCAGCAGCCGGACAGGGTTGGCAGATACGCAGTATTTT. The genes are TRBV2 and TRBJ2-3; 8 nucleotides line up with TRBD1. Germline assignment: CDR1 SNHLY and CDR2 FYNNEI. The CDR3 loop spans 14 amino acids. V shed 6 bases and J 4 bases; nucleotides not matched to a gene: 6. The entire variable domain, with the rest obtained from reference TRBV2 and TRBJ2-3, is as follows: EPEVTQTPSHQVTQMGQEVILRCVPISNHLYFYWYRQILGQKVEFLVSFYNNEISEKSEIFDDQFSVERPDGSNFTLKIRSTKLEDSAMYFCASSRTGLADTQYFGPGTRLTVL.

The rearrangement uses TRBV10-3 and TRBJ1-2; TRBD1 is a possible D gene (5 bases). The germline V gene has CDR1 ENHRY and CDR2 SYGVKD. CDR3 length: 13 amino acids. V dropped 4 bases and J dropped 7 bases, with 13 bases sitting between them. As DNA, the CDR3 is TGTGCCATCAGTGCACCCCCCGGGGGTGGCTACACCTTC. It codes for CAISAPPGGGYTF.

This sequence joins TRBV5-4 and TRBJ1-1, with 8 bases fitting TRBD1. V gave up 3 bases and J gave up 3 bases; unmatched junction bases: 7. CDR1 SGHNT and CDR2 YYREEE come from the germline V gene (reference sequence). CDR3 length: 15 residues. The CDR3 here is CASSSTGGKDTEAFF. The CDR3 bases are TGTGCCAGCAGCTCCACAGGGGGAAAGGACACTGAAGCTTTCTTT.

This clone was counted a few times. The V call is TRBV6-6, the J call TRBJ1-4; 10 positions match TRBD1. The CDR3 has 17 amino acids. Trimming took 5 bases from V and 3 from J; bases not matched to a gene: 9. CDR1 is MNHNY, CDR2 SVGAGI, per germline (reference sequence). The DNA of the CDR3 is TGTGCCAGCAGTCCCCGGACAGGGGGGAAAGCTAATGAAAAACTGTTTTTT. Encoded protein: CASSPRTGGKANEKLFF.